This T cell receptor beta chain derives from a study of radiotherapy plus CTLA-4 blockade in lung cancer. As for the study in general: There were objective responses in 18% of patients, and more than 30% had disease control. Study-level findings and limits: Expansion in blood of tumor-derived TCR clones was seen after radiotherapy plus ipilimumab. Alongside interferon-beta, early blood T cell clone dynamics were reportedly the best predictor of response.

Patients had chemo-refractory metastatic non-small-cell lung cancer and received focal radiation plus CTLA-4 blockade that used ipilimumab. TCRdb's table, derived via immunoSEQ multiplex PCR, lists solely in-frame clones and lacks some. This sample carries 71,000 or so clones, roughly 86% of them seen once, and the ten largest clones take 0.87%. In regard to this clone: Antigen unknown.

This clonotype was obtained from a human donor with non-small cell lung cancer who had stable disease on radiotherapy plus ipilimumab. The sequencing used peripheral blood, collected from a patient treated with radiotherapy plus ipilimumab.

CDR3 DNA sequence: TGTGCCAGCAGCTCCCTGGGGACCCAGTACTTC. Amino acid sequence: CASSSLGTQYF. The genes are TRBV11-2 and TRBJ2-5; D ambiguous. V was shortened by 4 bases and J by 7 bases, with 7 bases between the two germline ends. The germline V gene has CDR1 SGHAT and CDR2 FQNNGV. The CDR3 sequence is 11 residues long.